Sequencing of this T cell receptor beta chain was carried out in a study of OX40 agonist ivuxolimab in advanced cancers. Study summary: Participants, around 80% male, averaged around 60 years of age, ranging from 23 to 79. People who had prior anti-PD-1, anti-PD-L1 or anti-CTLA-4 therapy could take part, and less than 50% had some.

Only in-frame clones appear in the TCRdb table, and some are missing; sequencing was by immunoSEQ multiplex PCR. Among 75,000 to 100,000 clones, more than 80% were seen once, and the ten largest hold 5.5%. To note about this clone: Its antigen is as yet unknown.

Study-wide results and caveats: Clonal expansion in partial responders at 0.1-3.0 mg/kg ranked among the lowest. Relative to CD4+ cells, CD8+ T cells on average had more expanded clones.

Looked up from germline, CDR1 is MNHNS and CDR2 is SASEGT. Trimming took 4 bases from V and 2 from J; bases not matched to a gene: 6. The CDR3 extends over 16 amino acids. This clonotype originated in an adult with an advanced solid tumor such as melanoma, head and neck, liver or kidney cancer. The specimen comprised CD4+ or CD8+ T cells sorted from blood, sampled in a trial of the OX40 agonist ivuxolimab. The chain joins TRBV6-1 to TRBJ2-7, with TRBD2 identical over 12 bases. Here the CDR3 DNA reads TGTGCCAGCAGTGTACGACTAGCGGGAGTAACCTACGAGCAGTACTTC. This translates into CASSVRLAGVTYEQYF.